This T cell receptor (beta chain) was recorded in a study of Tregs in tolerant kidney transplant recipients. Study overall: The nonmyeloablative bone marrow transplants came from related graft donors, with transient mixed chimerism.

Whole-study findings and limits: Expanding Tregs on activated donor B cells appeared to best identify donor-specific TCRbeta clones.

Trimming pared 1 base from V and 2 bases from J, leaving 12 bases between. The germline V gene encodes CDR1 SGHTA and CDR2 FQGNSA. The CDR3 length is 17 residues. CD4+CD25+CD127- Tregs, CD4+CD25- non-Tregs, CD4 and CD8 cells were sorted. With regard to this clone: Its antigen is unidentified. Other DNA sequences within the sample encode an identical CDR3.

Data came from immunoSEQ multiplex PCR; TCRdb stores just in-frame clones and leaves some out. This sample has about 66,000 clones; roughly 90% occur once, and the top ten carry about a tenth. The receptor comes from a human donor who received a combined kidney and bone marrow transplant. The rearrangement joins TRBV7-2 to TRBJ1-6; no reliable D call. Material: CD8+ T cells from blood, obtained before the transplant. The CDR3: CASSLGVGRTYNSPLHF. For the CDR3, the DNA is TGTGCCAGCAGCTTAGGGGTGGGCAGAACCTATAATTCACCCCTCCACTTT. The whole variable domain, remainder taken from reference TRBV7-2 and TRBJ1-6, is GAGVSQSPSNKVTEKGKDVELRCDPISGHTALYWYRQSLGQGLEFLIYFQGNSAPDKSGLPSDRFSAERTGGSVSTLTIQRTQQEDSAVYLCASSLGVGRTYNSPLHFGNGTRLTVT.